The next 8 T cell receptor beta chains were all read from a single sample in a study of blood T cell repertoires in COVID-19. Generated by immunoSEQ multiplex PCR, the TCRdb table keeps only in-frame clones and is missing some. The sample lists 110,000 to 150,000 clones; 75% to 90% were seen once. Sequencing was done on a sample of peripheral blood. The receptors were gathered from a man aged 55 to 70 with active or convalescent COVID-19.

The chain couples TRBV4-1 to TRBJ2-1; D is unclear. Trimming cost V 2 bases and J 10 bases, with 18 bases left between them. The CDR3 consists of 15 residues. The germline V gene encodes CDR1 MGHRA and CDR2 YSYEKL. CDR3: CASSQYRKSSAEQFF. CDR3 in DNA: TGCGCCAGCAGCCAATATAGAAAGTCCAGCGCCGAGCAGTTCTTC.

The rearrangement joins TRBV10-1 to TRBJ2-2; possibly TRBD2 for D (7 bases). Germline CDR1 reads WNHNN; CDR2 reads SYGVQD (reference sequence). Trimming removed 8 bases from V and 3 bases from J, with 13 bases in between. The CDR3 spans 14 residues. The CDR3 DNA reads TGCGCCAGCTTTGGGGGGGCCCACACCGGGGAGCTGTTTTTT. Protein product: CASFGGAHTGELFF.

The CDR3 nucleotides read TGTGCCAGCTCACCAGCAGCAACTAATGAAAAACTGTTTTTT. Translated, it gives CASSPAATNEKLFF. The chain has TRBV18 and TRBJ1-4; D not certain. Germline V lookup: CDR1 KGHSH, CDR2 LQKENI. The CDR3 has 14 amino acids. With 2 bases removed from V and 0 bases from J, the gap between germline ends came to 4 bases.

The count of this clone is one. J is TRBJ2-7 and V is TRBV30; the D is unclear. Germline CDR1 is GTSNPN and CDR2 is SVGIG (reference sequence). The CDR3 totals 11 residues. V lost 0 bases and J 3 bases, leaving 3 bases between the germline ends. CDR3 in DNA: TGTGCCTGGAGTGTTAACTACGAGCAGTACTTC. Encoded protein: CAWSVNYEQYF.

This chain uses TRBV7-8 with TRBJ1-5; D is unclear. Germline V gives CDR1 SGHVS, CDR2 FQNEAQ. Trimming removed 3 bases from V and 0 bases from J, with 9 bases in between. There are 15 residues in the CDR3. The CDR3 region has the DNA TGTGCCAGCAGCTTTGCAGTGAATAGCAATCAGCCCCAGCATTTT. It specifies CASSFAVNSNQPQHF. The variable domain in full, completed from reference TRBV7-8 and TRBJ1-5, reads GAGVSQSPRYKVAKRGQDVALRCDPISGHVSLFWYQQALGQGPEFLTYFQNEAQLDKSGLPSDRFFAERPEGSVSTLKIQRTQQEDSAVYLCASSFAVNSNQPQHFGDGTRLSIL.

The chain couples TRBV5-8 to TRBJ1-3, with TRBD1 matching over 9 bases. The CDR3 has 15 residues. Germline V gene data show CDR1 as SGHTS and CDR2 as YDEGEE. V lost 5 bases and J lost 2; bases outside the gene matches: 5. The CDR3 DNA reads TGTGCCAGCAGTTCGGGACAGGGTCCTGGAAACACCATATATTTT. This codes for CASSSGQGPGNTIYF.

The chain combines TRBV7-2 with TRBJ1-2; 10 bases are a match to TRBD1. Germline trimming cut 5 bases from V and 4 bases from J; bases unmatched to any gene: 7. The CDR3 consists of 15 residues. CDR1 and CDR2 (germline): SGHTA, FQGNSA. CDR3 sequence (DNA): TGTGCCAGCAGCCGGGGACAGGGGAGCACCTATGGCTACACCTTC. This translates into CASSRGQGSTYGYTF.

The chain joins TRBV30 to TRBJ2-7; 8 nucleotides align to TRBD1. Germline V gene data show CDR1 as GTSNPN and CDR2 as SVGIG (reference sequence). CDR3 length equals 14 residues. Unmatched junction bases numbered 14, after V lost 8 bases and J lost 5 bases. Here the CDR3 DNA reads TGTGCCGCCGAGGCCCGGACAGGGTTGAACGAGCAGTACTTC. Encoded protein: CAAEARTGLNEQYF.